This record covers a single T cell receptor beta chain. As yet, its antigen is unknown. The data belong to a study of cytomegalovirus exposure and HLA in healthy donors. CDR1 and CDR2 (germline): LNHDA, SQIVND (reference sequence). This CDR3 comprises 14 residues. V lost 3 bases and J lost 1, with 9 bases in between. Whole-study findings and limits: Evidence from a later analysis indicated that most CMV-associated TCR beta chains looked HLA-restricted. One variant, a missense change in DCLRE1C, was linked in a later analysis to TCR beta V- and J-gene trimming.

The PCR had 60 Vbeta and 13 Jbeta primers. The data were produced by immunoSEQ multiplex PCR, yet TCRdb's version contains in-frame clones alone and is incomplete. The table shows around 130,000 clones, with roughly 74% occurring only once. V gene TRBV19 combines with J gene TRBJ1-1, with D perhaps TRBD1 (6 bases). Source material: PBMCs. The clonotype comes from a man aged 35-49 years in good health and CMV-seropositive. Here the CDR3 reads CASSIRDTNTEAFF. In DNA, the CDR3 is TGTGCCAGTAGTATCCGGGACACGAACACTGAAGCTTTCTTT.